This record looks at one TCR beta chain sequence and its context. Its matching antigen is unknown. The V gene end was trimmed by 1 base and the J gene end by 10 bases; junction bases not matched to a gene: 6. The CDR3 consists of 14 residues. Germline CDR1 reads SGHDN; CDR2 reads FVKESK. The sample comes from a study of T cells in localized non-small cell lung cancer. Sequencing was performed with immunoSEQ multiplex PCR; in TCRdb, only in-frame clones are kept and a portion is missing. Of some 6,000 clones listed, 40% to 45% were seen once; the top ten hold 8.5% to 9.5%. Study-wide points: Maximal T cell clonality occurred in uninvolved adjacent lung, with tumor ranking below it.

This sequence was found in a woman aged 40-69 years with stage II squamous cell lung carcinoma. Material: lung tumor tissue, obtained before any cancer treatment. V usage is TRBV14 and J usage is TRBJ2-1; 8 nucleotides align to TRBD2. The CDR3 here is CASSQATGGGEQFF. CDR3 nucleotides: TGTGCCAGCAGCCAAGCAACGGGAGGGGGGGAGCAGTTCTTC.